The T cell receptor (beta chain) under discussion was sequenced for a study of T cell repertoires in cytomegalovirus infection. Concerning this clonotype itself: The antigen is unknown.

Broader study findings: In two of eight donors, the top clonotype was HLA-C-restricted CMV-specific. Cumulative frequency of public TCR beta families picked out carriers of CMV plus the relevant HLA.

TCRdb re-derived calls from the reads in MiXCR, one entry per CDR3 protein. The sample consists of roughly 730,000 distinct CDR3 sequences, around 31% of them appearing once. CDR3 length: 15 amino acids. Deletions cut 0 bases from V and 1 base from J, with 10 bases between. Germline assignment: CDR1 DFQATT and CDR2 SNEGSKA (reference sequence). The sequence was obtained from a human donor in good health (CMV status not recorded). Some clones in this sample may be carry-over from other donors' samples. This specimen consisted of cultured PBMCs, obtained from culture after CMV antigen stimulation. The chain couples TRBV20-1 to TRBJ1-5, with D possibly being TRBD1 (5 bases). In DNA form, the CDR3 reads TGCAGTGCTAGAGATGTGGGGGGGAGCAATCAGCCCCAGCATTTT. This encodes CSARDVGGSNQPQHF.